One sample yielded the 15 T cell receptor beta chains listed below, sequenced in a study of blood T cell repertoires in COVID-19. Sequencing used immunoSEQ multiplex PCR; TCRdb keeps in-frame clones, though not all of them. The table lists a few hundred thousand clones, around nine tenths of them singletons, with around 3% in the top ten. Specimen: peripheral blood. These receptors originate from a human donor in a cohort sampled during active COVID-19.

This chain's CDR3 is CAPSPGGSANTGELFF. The CDR3 DNA reads TGTGCCCCTAGTCCCGGCGGGAGCGCGAACACCGGGGAGCTGTTTTTT. This chain links TRBV19 with TRBJ2-2, with 7 bases that match TRBD2. V lost 11 bases, J lost 0 bases, and 12 bases stayed unmatched. Germline CDR1 is LNHDA and CDR2 is SQIVND (reference sequence). The CDR3 loop spans 16 amino acids.

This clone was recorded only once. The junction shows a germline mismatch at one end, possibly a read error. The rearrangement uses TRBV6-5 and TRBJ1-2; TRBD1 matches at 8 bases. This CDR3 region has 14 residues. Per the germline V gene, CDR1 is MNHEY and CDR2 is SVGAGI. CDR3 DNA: TGTGCCAGCAGCCTGACAGGGGCTAACTATAGCTACACCTTC. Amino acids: CASSLTGANYSYTF.

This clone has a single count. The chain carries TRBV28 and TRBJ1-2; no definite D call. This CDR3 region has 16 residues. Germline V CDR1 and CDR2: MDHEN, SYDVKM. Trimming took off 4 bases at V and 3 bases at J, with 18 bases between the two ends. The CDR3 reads CASSSSGQRSYYGYTF. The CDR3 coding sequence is TGTGCCAGCAGTTCTTCAGGCCAAAGGTCCTACTATGGCTACACCTTC.

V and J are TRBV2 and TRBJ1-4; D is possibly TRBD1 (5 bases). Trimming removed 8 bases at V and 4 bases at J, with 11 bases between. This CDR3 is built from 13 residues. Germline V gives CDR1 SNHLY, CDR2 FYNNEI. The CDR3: CASATVINEKLFF. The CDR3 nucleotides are TGTGCCAGCGCGACAGTGATTAATGAAAAACTGTTTTTT. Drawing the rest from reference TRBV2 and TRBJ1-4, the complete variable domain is EPEVTQTPSHQVTQMGQEVILRCVPISNHLYFYWYRQILGQKVEFLVSFYNNEISEKSEIFDDQFSVERPDGSNFTLKIRSTKLEDSAMYFCASATVINEKLFFGSGTQLSVL.

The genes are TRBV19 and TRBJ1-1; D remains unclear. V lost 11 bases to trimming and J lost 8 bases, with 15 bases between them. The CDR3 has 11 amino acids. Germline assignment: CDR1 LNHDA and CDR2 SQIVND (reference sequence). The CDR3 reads CASRRGSEAFF. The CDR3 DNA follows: TGTGCCTCCCGGCGGGGATCCGAAGCTTTCTTT.

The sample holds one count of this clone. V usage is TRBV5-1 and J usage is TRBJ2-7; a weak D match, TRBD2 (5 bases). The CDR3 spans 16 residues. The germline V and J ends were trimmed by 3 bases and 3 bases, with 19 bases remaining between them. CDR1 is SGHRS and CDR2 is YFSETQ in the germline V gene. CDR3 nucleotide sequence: TGCGCCAGCAGCTCGGCCGAGGGAAGAAGCTTCTACGAGCAGTACTTC. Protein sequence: CASSSAEGRSFYEQYF.

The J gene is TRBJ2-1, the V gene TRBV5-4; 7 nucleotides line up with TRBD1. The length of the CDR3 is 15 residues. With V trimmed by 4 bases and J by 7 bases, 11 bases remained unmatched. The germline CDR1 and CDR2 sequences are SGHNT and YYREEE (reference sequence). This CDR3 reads CASSLGGLRLNEQFF. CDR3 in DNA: TGTGCCAGCAGCCTAGGGGGCCTCAGATTGAATGAGCAGTTCTTC. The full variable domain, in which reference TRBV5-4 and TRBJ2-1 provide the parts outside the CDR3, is ETGVTQSPTHLIKTRGQQVTLRCSSQSGHNTVSWYQQALGQGPQFIFQYYREEENGRGNFPPRFSGLQFPNYSSELNVNALELDDSALYLCASSLGGLRLNEQFFGPGTRLTVL.

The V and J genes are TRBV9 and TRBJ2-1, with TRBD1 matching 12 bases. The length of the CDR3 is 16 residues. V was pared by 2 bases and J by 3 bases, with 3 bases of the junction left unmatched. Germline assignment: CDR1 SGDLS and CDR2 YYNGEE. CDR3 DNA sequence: TGTGCCAGCAGCGTCGGGACAGGGGGCATCTACAATGAGCAGTTCTTC. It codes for CASSVGTGGIYNEQFF.

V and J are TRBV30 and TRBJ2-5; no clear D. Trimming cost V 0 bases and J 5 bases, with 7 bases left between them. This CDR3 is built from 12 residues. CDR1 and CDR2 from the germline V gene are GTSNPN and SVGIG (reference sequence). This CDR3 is CAWSVRAETQYF. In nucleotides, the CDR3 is TGTGCCTGGAGTGTACGAGCGGAGACCCAGTACTTC.

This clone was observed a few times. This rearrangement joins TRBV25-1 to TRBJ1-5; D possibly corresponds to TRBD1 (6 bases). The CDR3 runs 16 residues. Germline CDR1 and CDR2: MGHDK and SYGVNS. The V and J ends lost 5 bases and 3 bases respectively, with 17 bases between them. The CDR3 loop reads CASSPTGGADNQPQHF. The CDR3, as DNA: TGTGCCAGCAGTCCCACGGGGGGCGCGGACAATCAGCCCCAGCATTTT.

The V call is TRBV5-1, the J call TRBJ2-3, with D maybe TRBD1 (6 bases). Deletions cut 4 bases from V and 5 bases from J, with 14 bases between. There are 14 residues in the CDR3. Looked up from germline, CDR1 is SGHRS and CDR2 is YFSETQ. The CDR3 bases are TGCGCCAGCAGCCTGGGACACCTCGTAGATACGCAGTATTTT. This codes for CASSLGHLVDTQYF. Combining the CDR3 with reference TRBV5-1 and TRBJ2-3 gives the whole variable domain KAGVTQTPRYLIKTRGQQVTLSCSPISGHRSVSWYQQTPGQGLQFLFEYFSETQRNKGNFPGRFSGRQFSNSRSEMNVSTLELGDSALYLCASSLGHLVDTQYFGPGTRLTVL.

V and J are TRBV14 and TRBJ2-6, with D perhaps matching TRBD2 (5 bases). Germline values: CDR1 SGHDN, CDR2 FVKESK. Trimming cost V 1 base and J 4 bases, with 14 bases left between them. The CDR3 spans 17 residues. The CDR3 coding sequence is TGTGCCAGCAGCCAAGGTTCCGGGGTCGACGGGGCCAACGTCCTGACTTTC. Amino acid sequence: CASSQGSGVDGANVLTF.

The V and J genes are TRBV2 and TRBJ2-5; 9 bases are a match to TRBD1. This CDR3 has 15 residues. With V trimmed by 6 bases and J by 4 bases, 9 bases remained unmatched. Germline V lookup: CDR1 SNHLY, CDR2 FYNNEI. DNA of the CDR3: TGTGCCAGCAGGGTGGACAGGGGTGGGCGAGAGACCCAGTACTTC. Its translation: CASRVDRGGRETQYF.

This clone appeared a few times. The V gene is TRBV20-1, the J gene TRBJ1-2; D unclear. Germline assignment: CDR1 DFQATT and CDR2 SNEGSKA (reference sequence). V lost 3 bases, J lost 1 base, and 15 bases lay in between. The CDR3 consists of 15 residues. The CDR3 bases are TGCAGTGCTAGTCACCCACCAGAGGGTAACTATGGCTACACCTTC. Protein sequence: CSASHPPEGNYGYTF.

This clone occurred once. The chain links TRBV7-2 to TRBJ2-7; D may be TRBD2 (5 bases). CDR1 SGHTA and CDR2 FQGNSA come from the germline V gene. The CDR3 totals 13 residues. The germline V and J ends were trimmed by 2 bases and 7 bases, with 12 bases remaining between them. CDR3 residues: CASSLNTPGEQYF. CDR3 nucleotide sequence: TGTGCCAGCAGCTTAAACACTCCGGGGGAGCAGTACTTC.